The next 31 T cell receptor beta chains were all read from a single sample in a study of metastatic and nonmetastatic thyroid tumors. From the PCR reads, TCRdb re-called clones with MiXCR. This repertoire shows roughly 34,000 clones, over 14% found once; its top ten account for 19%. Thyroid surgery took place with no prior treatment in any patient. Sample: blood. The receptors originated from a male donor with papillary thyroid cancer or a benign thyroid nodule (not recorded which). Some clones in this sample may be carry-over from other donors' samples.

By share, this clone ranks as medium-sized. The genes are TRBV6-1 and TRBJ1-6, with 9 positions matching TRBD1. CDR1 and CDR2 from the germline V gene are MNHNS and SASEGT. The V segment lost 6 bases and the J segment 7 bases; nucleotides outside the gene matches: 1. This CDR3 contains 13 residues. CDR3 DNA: TGTGCCAGCAGGGGACAGGGAAATTCACCCCTCCACTTT. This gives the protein CASRGQGNSPLHF.

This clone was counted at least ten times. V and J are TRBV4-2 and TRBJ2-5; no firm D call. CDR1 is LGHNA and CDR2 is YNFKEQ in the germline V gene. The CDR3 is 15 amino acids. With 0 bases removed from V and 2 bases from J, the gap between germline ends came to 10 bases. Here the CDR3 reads CASSQESLGQETQYF. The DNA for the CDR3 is TGTGCCAGCAGCCAAGAGTCCCTGGGACAAGAGACCCAGTACTTC.

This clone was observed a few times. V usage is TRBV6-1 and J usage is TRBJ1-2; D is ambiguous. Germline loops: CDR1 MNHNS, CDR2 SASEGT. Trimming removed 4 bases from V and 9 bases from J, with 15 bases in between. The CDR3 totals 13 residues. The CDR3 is CASSGYSAGCYTF. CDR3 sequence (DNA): TGTGCCAGCAGTGGGTACTCGGCGGGATGCTACACCTTC.

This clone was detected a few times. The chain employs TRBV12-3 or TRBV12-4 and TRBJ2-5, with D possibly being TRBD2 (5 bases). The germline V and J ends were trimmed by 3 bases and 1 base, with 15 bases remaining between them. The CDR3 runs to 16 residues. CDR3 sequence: CASSFWGSVSQETQYF. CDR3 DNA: TGTGCCAGCAGTTTTTGGGGTAGCGTAAGCCAAGAGACCCAGTACTTC.

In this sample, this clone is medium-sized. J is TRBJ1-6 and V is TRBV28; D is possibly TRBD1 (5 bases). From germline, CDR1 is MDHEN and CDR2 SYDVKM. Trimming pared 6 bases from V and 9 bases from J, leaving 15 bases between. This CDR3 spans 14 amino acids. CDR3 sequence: CASSPPGILSPLHF. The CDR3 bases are TGTGCCAGCAGCCCCCCAGGGATACTTTCACCCCTCCACTTT.

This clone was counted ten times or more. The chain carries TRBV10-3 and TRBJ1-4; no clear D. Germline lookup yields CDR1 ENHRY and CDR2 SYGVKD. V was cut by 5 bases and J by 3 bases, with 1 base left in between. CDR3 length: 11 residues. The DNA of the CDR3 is TGTGCCATCAGTTCTAATGAAAAACTGTTTTTT. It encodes CAISSNEKLFF.

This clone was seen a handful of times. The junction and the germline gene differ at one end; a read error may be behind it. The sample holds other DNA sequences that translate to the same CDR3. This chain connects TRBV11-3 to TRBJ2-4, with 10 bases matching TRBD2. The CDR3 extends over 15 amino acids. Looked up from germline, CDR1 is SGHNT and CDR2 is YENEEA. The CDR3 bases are TGTGCCGGCAGCTTAGGGCTAGCGGGGGCCAACATTCAGTACTTC. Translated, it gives CAGSLGLAGANIQYF.

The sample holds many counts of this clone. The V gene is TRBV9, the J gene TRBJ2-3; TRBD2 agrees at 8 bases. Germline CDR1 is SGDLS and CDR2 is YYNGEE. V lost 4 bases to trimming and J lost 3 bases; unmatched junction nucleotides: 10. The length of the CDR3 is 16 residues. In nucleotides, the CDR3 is TGTGCCAGCAGCCCCCGGGGGGGAAGTTCGACAGATACGCAGTATTTT. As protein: CASSPRGGSSTDTQYF.

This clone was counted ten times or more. The chain's CDR3 is CATSRDDTGAIETQYF. CDR3 nucleotides: TGTGCCACCAGCAGAGATGACACGGGAGCGATAGAGACCCAGTACTTC. The V and J genes are TRBV15 and TRBJ2-5, with a weak D call TRBD2 (6 bases). CDR1 and CDR2 from the germline V gene are LNHNV and YYDKDF (reference sequence). This CDR3 comprises 16 residues. V was pared by 0 bases and J by 4 bases, with 15 bases between.

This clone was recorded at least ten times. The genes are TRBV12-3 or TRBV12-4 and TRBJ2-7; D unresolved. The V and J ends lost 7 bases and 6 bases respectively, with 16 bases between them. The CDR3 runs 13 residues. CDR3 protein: CASTMTRVGEQYF. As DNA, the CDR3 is TGTGCCAGCACCATGACACGAGTGGGCGAGCAGTACTTC.

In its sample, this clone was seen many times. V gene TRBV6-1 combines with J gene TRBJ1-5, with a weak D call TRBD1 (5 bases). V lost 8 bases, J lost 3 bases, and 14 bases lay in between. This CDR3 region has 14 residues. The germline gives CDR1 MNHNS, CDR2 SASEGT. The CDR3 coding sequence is TGTGCCAGCGGGCGAGGGGTACACAATCAGCCCCAGCATTTT. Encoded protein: CASGRGVHNQPQHF.

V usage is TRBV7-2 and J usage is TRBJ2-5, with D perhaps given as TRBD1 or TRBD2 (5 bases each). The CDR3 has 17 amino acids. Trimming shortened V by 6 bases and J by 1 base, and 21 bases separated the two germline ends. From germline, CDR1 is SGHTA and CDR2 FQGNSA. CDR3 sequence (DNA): TGTGCCAGCAGATTTTCCCTCCCGGGGCCGACCCAAGAGACCCAGTACTTC. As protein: CASRFSLPGPTQETQYF.

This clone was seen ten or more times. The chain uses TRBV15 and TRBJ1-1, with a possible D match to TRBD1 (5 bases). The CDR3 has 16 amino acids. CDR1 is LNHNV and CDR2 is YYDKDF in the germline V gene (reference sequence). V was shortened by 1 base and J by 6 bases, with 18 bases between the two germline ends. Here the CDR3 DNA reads TGTGCCACCAGCAGAGTTGGGGGAGGGTTAAAGGCTGAAGCTTTCTTT. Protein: CATSRVGGGLKAEAFF.

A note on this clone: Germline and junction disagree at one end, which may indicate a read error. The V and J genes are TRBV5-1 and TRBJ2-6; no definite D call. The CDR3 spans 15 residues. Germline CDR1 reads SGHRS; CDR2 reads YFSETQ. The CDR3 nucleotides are TGCGCCAGCAGCTTGACGGTCTCTGGGTCCAACGTTCTGACTTTC. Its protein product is CASSLTVSGSNVLTF.

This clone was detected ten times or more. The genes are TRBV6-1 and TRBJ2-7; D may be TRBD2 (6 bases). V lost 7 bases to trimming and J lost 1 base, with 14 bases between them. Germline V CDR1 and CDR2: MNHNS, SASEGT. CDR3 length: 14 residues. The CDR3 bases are TGTGCCAGCATGAGGGGCGGGGCTTCCTACGAGCAGTACTTC. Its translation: CASMRGGASYEQYF.

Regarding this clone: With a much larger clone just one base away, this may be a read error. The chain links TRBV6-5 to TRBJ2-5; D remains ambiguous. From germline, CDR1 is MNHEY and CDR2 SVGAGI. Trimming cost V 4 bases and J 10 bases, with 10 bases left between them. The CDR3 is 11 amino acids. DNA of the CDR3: TGTGCCAGCAGTTCATTGTCGGGCCAGTACTTC. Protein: CASSSLSGQYF.

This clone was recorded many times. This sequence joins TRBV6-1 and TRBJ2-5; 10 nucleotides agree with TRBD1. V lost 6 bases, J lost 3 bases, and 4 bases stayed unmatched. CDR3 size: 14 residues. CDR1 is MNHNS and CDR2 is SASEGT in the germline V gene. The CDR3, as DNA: TGTGCCAGCAGCGGACAGGGGGGGGAAGAGACCCAGTACTTC. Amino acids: CASSGQGGEETQYF.

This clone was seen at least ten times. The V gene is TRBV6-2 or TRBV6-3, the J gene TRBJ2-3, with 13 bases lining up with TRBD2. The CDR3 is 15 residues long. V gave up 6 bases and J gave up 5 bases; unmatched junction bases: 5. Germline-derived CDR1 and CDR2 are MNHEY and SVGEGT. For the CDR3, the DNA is TGTGCCAGCAGCCTACTAGCGGGAGGGGTAGATACGCAGTATTTT. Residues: CASSLLAGGVDTQYF.

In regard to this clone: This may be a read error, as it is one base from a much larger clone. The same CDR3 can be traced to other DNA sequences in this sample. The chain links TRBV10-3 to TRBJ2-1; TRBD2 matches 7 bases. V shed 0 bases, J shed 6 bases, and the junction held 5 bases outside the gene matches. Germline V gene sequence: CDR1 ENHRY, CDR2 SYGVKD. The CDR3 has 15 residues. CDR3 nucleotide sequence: TGTGCCATCAGTGAGTCGGCGGGAGTTGGCAATGAGCAGTTCTTC. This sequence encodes CAISESAGVGNEQFF.

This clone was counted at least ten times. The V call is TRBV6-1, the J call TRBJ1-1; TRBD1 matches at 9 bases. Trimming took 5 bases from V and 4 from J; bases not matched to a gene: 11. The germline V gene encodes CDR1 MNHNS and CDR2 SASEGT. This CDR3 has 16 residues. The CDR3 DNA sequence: TGTGCCAGCAGTATCACACAGGGGGCAGTGGGCACTGAAGCTTTCTTT. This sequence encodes CASSITQGAVGTEAFF.

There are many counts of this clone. This CDR3 is CASSFSTSGRAINEQFF. DNA of the CDR3: TGTGCCAGCAGTTTTTCTACTAGCGGGAGGGCGATTAATGAGCAGTTCTTC. The chain uses TRBV27 and TRBJ2-1, with 13 nucleotides matching TRBD2. CDR3 length equals 17 residues. The trim removed 3 bases at V and 7 bases at J, leaving 9 bases unmatched. Germline V gene sequence: CDR1 MNHEY, CDR2 SMNVEV (reference sequence).

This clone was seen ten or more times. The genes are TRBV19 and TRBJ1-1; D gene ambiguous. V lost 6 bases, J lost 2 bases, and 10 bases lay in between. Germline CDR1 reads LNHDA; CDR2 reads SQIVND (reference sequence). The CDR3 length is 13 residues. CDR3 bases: TGTGCCAGTAGCACAAGATTTAACACTGAAGCTTTCTTT. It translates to CASSTRFNTEAFF.

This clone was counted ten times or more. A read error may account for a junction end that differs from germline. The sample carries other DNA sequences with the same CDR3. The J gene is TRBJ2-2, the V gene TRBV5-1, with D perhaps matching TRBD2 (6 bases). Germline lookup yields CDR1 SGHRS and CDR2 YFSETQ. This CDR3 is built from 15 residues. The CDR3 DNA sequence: TGCGCCAGCAGCTTGGCCGGGACGGCTACCGGGGGGCTGTTTTTT. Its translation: CASSLAGTATGGLFF. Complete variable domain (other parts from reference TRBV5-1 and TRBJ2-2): KAGVTQTPRYLIKTRGQQVTLSCSPISGHRSVSWYQQTPGQGLQFLFEYFSETQRNKGNFPGRFSGRQFSNSRSEMNVSTLELGDSALYLCASSLAGTATGGLFFGEGSRLTVL.

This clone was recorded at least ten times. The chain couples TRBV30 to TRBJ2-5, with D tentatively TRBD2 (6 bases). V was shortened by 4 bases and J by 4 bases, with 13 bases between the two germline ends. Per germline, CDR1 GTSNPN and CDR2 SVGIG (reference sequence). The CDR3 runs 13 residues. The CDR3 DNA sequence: TGTGCCTGGACCGGGGCGGGGATAGAGACCCAGTACTTC. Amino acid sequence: CAWTGAGIETQYF.

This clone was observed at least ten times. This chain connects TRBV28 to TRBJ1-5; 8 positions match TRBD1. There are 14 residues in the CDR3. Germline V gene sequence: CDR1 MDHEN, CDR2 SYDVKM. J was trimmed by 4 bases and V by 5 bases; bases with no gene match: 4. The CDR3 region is CASSPQGENQPQHF. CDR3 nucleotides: TGTGCCAGCAGTCCACAGGGGGAAAATCAGCCCCAGCATTTT.

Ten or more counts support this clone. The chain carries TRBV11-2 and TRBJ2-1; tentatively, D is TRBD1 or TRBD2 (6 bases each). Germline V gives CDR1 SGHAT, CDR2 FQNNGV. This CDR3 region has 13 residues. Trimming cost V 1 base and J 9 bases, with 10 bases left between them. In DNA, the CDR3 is TGTGCCAGCAGCTTAGCTTGGGGGGCTGAGCAGTTCTTC. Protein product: CASSLAWGAEQFF.

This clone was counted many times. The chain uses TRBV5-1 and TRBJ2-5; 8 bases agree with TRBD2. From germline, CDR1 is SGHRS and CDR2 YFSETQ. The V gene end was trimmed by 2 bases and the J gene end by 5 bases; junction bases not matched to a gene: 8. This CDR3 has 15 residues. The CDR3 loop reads CASSFTSGPMETQYF. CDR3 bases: TGCGCCAGCAGCTTTACTAGCGGACCTATGGAGACCCAGTACTTC.

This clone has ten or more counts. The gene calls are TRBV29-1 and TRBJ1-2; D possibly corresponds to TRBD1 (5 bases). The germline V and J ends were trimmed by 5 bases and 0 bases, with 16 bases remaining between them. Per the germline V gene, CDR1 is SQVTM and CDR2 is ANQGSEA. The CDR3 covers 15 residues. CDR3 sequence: CSVRDARTANYGYTF. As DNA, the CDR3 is TGCAGCGTTCGGGACGCCCGTACAGCTAACTATGGCTACACCTTC.

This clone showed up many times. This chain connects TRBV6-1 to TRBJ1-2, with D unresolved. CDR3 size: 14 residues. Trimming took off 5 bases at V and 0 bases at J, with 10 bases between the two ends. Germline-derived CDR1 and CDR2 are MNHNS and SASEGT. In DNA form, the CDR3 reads TGTGCCAGCAGTTTGGGCGGAGCTAACTATGGCTACACCTTC. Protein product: CASSLGGANYGYTF.

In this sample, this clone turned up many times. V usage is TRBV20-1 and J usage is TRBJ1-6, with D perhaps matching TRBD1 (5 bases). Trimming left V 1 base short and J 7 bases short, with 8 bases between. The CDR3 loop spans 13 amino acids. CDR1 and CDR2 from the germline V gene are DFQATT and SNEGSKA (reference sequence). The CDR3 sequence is CSARGQSNSPLHF. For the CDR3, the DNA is TGCAGTGCTAGAGGACAGTCCAATTCACCCCTCCACTTT.

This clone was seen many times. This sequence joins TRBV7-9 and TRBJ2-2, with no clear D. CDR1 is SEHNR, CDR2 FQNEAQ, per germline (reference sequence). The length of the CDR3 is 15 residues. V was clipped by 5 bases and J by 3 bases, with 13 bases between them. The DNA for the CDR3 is TGTGCCAGCAGCCTAAACGGGCCGGACACCGGGGAGCTGTTTTTT. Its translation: CASSLNGPDTGELFF.